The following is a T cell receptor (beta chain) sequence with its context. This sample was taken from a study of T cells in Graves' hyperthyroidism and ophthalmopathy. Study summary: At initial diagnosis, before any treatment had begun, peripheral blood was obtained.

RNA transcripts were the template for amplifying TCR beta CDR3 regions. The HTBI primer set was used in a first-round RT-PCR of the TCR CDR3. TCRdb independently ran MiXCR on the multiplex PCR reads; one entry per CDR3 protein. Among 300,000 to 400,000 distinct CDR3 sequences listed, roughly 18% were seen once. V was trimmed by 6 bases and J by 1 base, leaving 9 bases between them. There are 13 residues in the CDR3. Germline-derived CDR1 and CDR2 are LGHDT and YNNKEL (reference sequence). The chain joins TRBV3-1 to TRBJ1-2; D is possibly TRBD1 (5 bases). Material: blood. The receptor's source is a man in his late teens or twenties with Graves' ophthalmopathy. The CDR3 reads CASSVTDNYGYTF. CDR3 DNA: TGTGCCAGCAGTGTGACAGATAACTATGGCTACACCTTC.